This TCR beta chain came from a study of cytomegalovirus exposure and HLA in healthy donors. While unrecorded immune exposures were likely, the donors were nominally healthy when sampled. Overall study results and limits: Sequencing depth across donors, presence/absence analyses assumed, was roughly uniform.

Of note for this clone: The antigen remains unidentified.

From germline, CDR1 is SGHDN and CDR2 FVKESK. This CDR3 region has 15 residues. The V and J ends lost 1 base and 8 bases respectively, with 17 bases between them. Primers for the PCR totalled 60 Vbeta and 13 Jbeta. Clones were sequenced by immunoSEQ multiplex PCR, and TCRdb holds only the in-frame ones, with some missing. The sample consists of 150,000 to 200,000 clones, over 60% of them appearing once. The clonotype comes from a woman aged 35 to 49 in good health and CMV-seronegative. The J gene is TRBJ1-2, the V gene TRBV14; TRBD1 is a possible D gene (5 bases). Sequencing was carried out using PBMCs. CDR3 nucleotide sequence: TGTGCCAGCAGCCAAGTTGAATGGGGCAGAGAAGGCTACACCTTC. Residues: CASSQVEWGREGYTF.